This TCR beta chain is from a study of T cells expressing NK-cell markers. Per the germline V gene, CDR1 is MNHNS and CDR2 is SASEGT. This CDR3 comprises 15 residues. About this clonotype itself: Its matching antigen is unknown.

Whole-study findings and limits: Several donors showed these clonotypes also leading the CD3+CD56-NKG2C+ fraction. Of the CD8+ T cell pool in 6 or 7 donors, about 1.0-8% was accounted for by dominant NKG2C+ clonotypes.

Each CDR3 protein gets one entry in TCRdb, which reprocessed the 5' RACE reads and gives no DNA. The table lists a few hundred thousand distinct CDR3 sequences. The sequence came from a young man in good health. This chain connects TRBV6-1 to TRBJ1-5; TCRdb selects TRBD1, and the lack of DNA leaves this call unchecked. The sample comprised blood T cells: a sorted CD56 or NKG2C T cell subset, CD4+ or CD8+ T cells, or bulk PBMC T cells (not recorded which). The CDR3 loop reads CASVLQLGNNQPQHF.